This T cell receptor beta chain was sequenced during a study of cytomegalovirus exposure and HLA in healthy donors. The wider study: Some 85 million unique TCRs from HLA-typed donors were held in an early data release.

General observations from the study: A missense variant in DCLRE1C was later tied to TCR beta V- and J-gene trimming. On later analysis, the bulk of CMV-associated TCR beta chains appeared to be HLA-restricted. More clonal expansion characterized HLA-associated TCR beta chains than equally common others in a later analysis.

In regard to this clone: What it binds is unknown.

The PCR employed 60 Vbeta primers together with 13 Jbeta primers. Repertoires were generated with immunoSEQ multiplex PCR, while TCRdb's copy carries only in-frame clones and drops some. The sample has about 200,000 clones; about an eighth are singletons. The CDR3 runs to 13 residues. Germline CDR1 MNHEY, CDR2 SVGAGI. Trimming took off 6 bases at V and 5 bases at J, with 12 bases between the two ends. The specimen sequenced was PBMCs. This chain uses TRBV6-5 with TRBJ2-3; no clear D gene. The clonotype originates from a man aged 45-65 years in good health and CMV-seropositive. The CDR3 loop is CASSLLSRDTQYF. The CDR3 nucleotides read TGTGCCAGCAGCCTCTTAAGCCGAGATACGCAGTATTTT.